This T cell receptor (beta chain) was retrieved from a study of T cell responses to AZD1222 COVID-19 vaccine. Assay: immunoSEQ multiplex PCR; the TCRdb copy retains only in-frame clones and omits some. The table shows about 130,000 clones, with over 85% occurring only once. Looked up from germline, CDR1 is SQVTM and CDR2 is ANQGSEA. This CDR3 comprises 11 residues. The V gene lost 3 bases and the J gene lost 8 bases, with 8 bases spanning the gap. The chain is built from TRBV29-1 and TRBJ1-3; D not resolved. The TCR was taken from an adult in good health. The input for sequencing was peripheral blood, taken on day 0 of AZD1222 vaccination. The CDR3 bases are TGCAGCGTTGAGGTTTCGGACACCATATATTTT. Its protein product is CSVEVSDTIYF.